The 28 T cell receptor beta chains presented below share a single source sample, sequenced in a study of cytomegalovirus exposure and HLA in healthy donors. Clones were read by immunoSEQ multiplex PCR, and TCRdb kept only the in-frame ones, dropping some. The sample consists of 130,000 to 150,000 clones, approximately 90% of them appearing once. Sequenced material: PBMCs. These receptors all come from a woman under 40 in good health and CMV-seropositive.

The chain uses TRBV15 and TRBJ2-3; weak D call: TRBD2 (6 bases). Deletions cut 1 base from V and 3 bases from J, with 20 bases between. The CDR3 extends over 18 amino acids. CDR1 and CDR2 from the germline V gene are LNHNV and YYDKDF (reference sequence). The CDR3, as DNA: TGTGCCACCAGCAGAGGGGGTCAGGGCAGGGAGGATACAGATACGCAGTATTTT. Protein: CATSRGGQGREDTDTQYF.

This chain links TRBV2 with TRBJ1-1, with 9 positions matching TRBD1. The CDR3 spans 15 residues. In germline, CDR1 is SNHLY, CDR2 FYNNEI. V was clipped by 8 bases and J by 10 bases; unmatched bases: 17. The CDR3 reads CASGSEQGARSGAFF. The CDR3 bases are TGTGCCAGCGGTTCGGAACAGGGGGCGCGAAGCGGAGCTTTCTTT.

The genes are TRBV18 and TRBJ2-7, with 7 nucleotides matching TRBD2. Per germline, CDR1 KGHSH and CDR2 LQKENI. This CDR3 is built from 14 residues. V gave up 4 bases and J gave up 5 bases; unmatched junction bases: 8. The CDR3 protein is CASSLSRDYNEQYF. The CDR3 DNA is TGTGCCAGCTCACTTAGCCGGGACTACAACGAGCAGTACTTC.

J is TRBJ1-2 and V is TRBV4-1, with D hard to call. In germline, CDR1 is MGHRA, CDR2 YSYEKL. V dropped 1 base and J dropped 2 bases, with 8 bases sitting between them. This CDR3 spans 14 amino acids. The CDR3 nucleotides are TGCGCCAGCAGCCAAGTTCCGGGAAACTATGGCTACACCTTC. As protein: CASSQVPGNYGYTF.

A single count supports this clone. V usage is TRBV5-1 and J usage is TRBJ1-1, with TRBD1 as a possible D gene (6 bases). This CDR3 comprises 14 residues. Trimming left V 4 bases short and J 2 bases short, with 12 bases between. In germline, CDR1 is SGHRS, CDR2 YFSETQ. CDR3 DNA: TGCGCCAGCAGCAGAACAGGGATCAACACTGAAGCTTTCTTT. This gives the protein CASSRTGINTEAFF.

This clone has only one observation. V usage is TRBV2 and J usage is TRBJ2-5; 8 nucleotides align to TRBD2. The germline V gene encodes CDR1 SNHLY and CDR2 FYNNEI. V lost 3 bases, J lost 1 base, and 7 bases stayed unmatched. This CDR3 is built from 16 residues. The CDR3 sequence: CASSEAGGAIQETQYF. CDR3 bases: TGTGCCAGCAGTGAGGCGGGGGGCGCAATCCAAGAGACCCAGTACTTC.

This clone was observed a single time. This sequence joins TRBV2 and TRBJ2-1, with 12 bases that match TRBD2. Germline V gene data show CDR1 as SNHLY and CDR2 as FYNNEI. This CDR3 spans 15 amino acids. Unmatched junction bases numbered 6, after V lost 6 bases and J lost 6 bases. CDR3: CASSLAGGPGNEQFF. DNA of the CDR3: TGTGCCAGCAGCCTAGCGGGAGGGCCAGGCAATGAGCAGTTCTTC. The variable domain in full, with the rest retrieved from reference TRBV2 and TRBJ2-1, is EPEVTQTPSHQVTQMGQEVILRCVPISNHLYFYWYRQILGQKVEFLVSFYNNEISEKSEIFDDQFSVERPDGSNFTLKIRSTKLEDSAMYFCASSLAGGPGNEQFFGPGTRLTVL.

A few counts support this clone. The V call is TRBV5-6, the J call TRBJ2-7; 8 positions match TRBD1. CDR3 length: 13 amino acids. Losses at the gene ends were 4 bases for V and 6 bases for J; bases not matched to a gene: 6. Germline-derived CDR1 and CDR2 are SGHDT and YYEEEE. Written as DNA, the CDR3 is TGTGCCAGCAGCCGGGACAGGTTTGCCGAGCAGTACTTC. Its translation: CASSRDRFAEQYF.

The rearrangement uses TRBV6-6 and TRBJ1-4; no clear D gene. Germline V gene sequence: CDR1 MNHNY, CDR2 SVGAGI (reference sequence). The CDR3 loop spans 14 amino acids. V lost 2 bases and J 5 bases, leaving 9 bases between the germline ends. The CDR3 region is CASSYGSRNEKLFF. CDR3 coding DNA: TGTGCCAGCAGTTACGGGAGCCGAAATGAAAAACTGTTTTTT.

This chain joins TRBV9 and TRBJ1-4; 10 nucleotides match TRBD1. Trimming removed 4 bases from V and 4 bases from J; junction bases left unmatched: 7. The CDR3 has 16 amino acids. Germline V lookup: CDR1 SGDLS, CDR2 YYNGEE. The CDR3 region is CASSPPRDRGNEKLFF. CDR3 in DNA: TGTGCCAGCAGCCCGCCCCGGGACAGGGGTAATGAAAAACTGTTTTTT.

The chain uses TRBV28 and TRBJ2-7, with TRBD2 identical over 11 bases. V shed 5 bases and J 1 base; nucleotides not matched to a gene: 4. The CDR3 has 15 residues. In germline, CDR1 is MDHEN, CDR2 SYDVKM. CDR3 nucleotides: TGTGCCAGCAGTGGGGGACTAGCGGTGTCCTACGAGCAGTACTTC. This sequence encodes CASSGGLAVSYEQYF.

The rearrangement links TRBV5-4 to TRBJ2-7, with TRBD2 as a possible D gene (6 bases). Germline V gene sequence: CDR1 SGHNT, CDR2 YYREEE (reference sequence). The CDR3 covers 13 residues. The V gene lost 6 bases and the J gene lost 2 bases, with 12 bases spanning the gap. The CDR3 region has the DNA TGTGCCAGCACCCGGGACTCAGCCTACGAGCAGTACTTC. This encodes CASTRDSAYEQYF.

The rearrangement joins TRBV5-3 to TRBJ1-4; 12 bases fit TRBD1. Being an ORF, TRBV5-3 has a function that is uncertain. This CDR3 region has 21 residues. The trim removed 4 bases at V and 8 bases at J, leaving 24 bases unmatched. This chain's CDR3 is CARSNPGQGASEAGQGEKLFF. The CDR3 nucleotides are TGTGCCAGAAGCAATCCGGGACAGGGGGCGTCGGAGGCCGGCCAGGGAGAAAAACTGTTTTTT.

J is TRBJ2-7 and V is TRBV5-4; 9 bases are shared with TRBD1. V dropped 7 bases and J dropped 0; count of bases not matched to a gene: 8. CDR3 size: 15 residues. CDR1 is SGHNT and CDR2 is YYREEE in the germline V gene (reference sequence). The DNA of the CDR3 is TGTGCCAGCTCGATCGGGACAGGGATCTCCTACGAGCAGTACTTC. Translation gives CASSIGTGISYEQYF.

V usage is TRBV2 and J usage is TRBJ1-5; D not certain. There are 13 residues in the CDR3. V dropped 3 bases and J dropped 4 bases, with 7 bases sitting between them. Germline loops: CDR1 SNHLY, CDR2 FYNNEI. DNA of the CDR3: TGTGCCAGCAGTGATTGGGCAAATCAGCCCCAGCATTTT. It is translated as CASSDWANQPQHF.

The chain has TRBV9 and TRBJ1-5, with TRBD1 as a possible D gene (6 bases). The length of the CDR3 is 13 residues. The germline V gene has CDR1 SGDLS and CDR2 YYNGEE. Deletions cut 3 bases from V and 7 bases from J, with 11 bases between. CDR3 coding DNA: TGTGCCAGCAGCGAGGGGGTAGGGCAGCCCCAGCATTTT. It yields the protein CASSEGVGQPQHF. Full variable domain (missing parts from reference TRBV9 and TRBJ1-5): DSGVTQTPKHLITATGQRVTLRCSPRSGDLSVYWYQQSLDQGLQFLIQYYNGEERAKGNILERFSAQQFPDLHSELNLSSLELGDSALYFCASSEGVGQPQHFGDGTRLSIL.

This sequence joins TRBV2 and TRBJ2-5; 7 bases align to TRBD2. CDR3 length equals 13 residues. Germline CDR1 is SNHLY and CDR2 is FYNNEI. J gave up 11 bases and V 7 bases, and 13 bases lay outside the gene matches. The CDR3 coding sequence is TGTGCCAGCACGGGAGGTTGGTTGCCCGGGCAGTACTTC. As protein: CASTGGWLPGQYF.

DNA of the CDR3: TGTGCCAGCAGCTTAGCCTCGACTAGCGGGAGACGAGAGACCCAGTACTTC. Its translation is CASSLASTSGRRETQYF. The chain has TRBV11-2 and TRBJ2-5; 12 nucleotides match TRBD2. The CDR3 covers 17 residues. Germline CDR1 reads SGHAT; CDR2 reads FQNNGV. V dropped 1 base and J dropped 4; count of bases not matched to a gene: 7.

This chain uses TRBV28 with TRBJ2-7, with a possible D match to TRBD1 (6 bases). The ends were cut back, 4 bases at V and 0 bases at J, with 16 bases in the middle. CDR1 is MDHEN and CDR2 is SYDVKM in the germline V gene. The CDR3 covers 16 residues. The CDR3 DNA follows: TGTGCCAGCAGTTCCCGACAGGCCGCTGCCTCCTACGAGCAGTACTTC. This gives the protein CASSSRQAAASYEQYF.

The V and J genes are TRBV21-1 and TRBJ1-5. TRBV21-1 is listed as a pseudogene. The CDR3 extends over 15 amino acids. CDR3 sequence reads: CASSKDPGGFQPQHF. The CDR3 DNA is TGTGCCAGCAGCAAAGATCCCGGAGGCTTTCAGCCCCAGCATTTT.

The genes are TRBV5-1 and TRBJ2-3; D is possibly TRBD2 (5 bases). V shed 0 bases and J shed 0 bases, with 11 bases lying between them. Germline CDR1 and CDR2: SGHRS and YFSETQ. The CDR3 runs 16 residues. CDR3 DNA sequence: TGCGCCAGCAGCTTGGTCGATGGACTGAGCACAGATACGCAGTATTTT. This translates into CASSLVDGLSTDTQYF.

The chain has TRBV4-1 and TRBJ2-3; 7 bases map to TRBD2. V was pared by 4 bases and J by 4 bases, with 11 bases of the junction left unmatched. The CDR3 is 16 residues long. Germline-derived CDR1 and CDR2 are MGHRA and YSYEKL. The CDR3 spells CASSPAVRLASDTQYF. Written as DNA, the CDR3 is TGCGCCAGCAGCCCGGCTGTGAGACTAGCCTCAGATACGCAGTATTTT.

The chain employs TRBV5-1 and TRBJ2-5; 11 bases map to TRBD2. The CDR3 loop spans 14 amino acids. In germline, CDR1 is SGHRS, CDR2 YFSETQ. V gave up 6 bases and J gave up 2 bases; unmatched junction bases: 3. Here the CDR3 DNA reads TGCGCCAGCAACTTAGCGGGGGGGCAAGAGACCCAGTACTTC. Protein: CASNLAGGQETQYF.

The V gene is TRBV11-3, the J gene TRBJ2-5; TRBD2 is a possible D gene (6 bases). The germline V gene encodes CDR1 SGHNT and CDR2 YENEEA. The CDR3 covers 13 residues. V lost 5 bases, J lost 4 bases, and 11 bases lay in between. CDR3: CASSAGSRETQYF. The CDR3 DNA is TGTGCCAGCAGCGCCGGGAGCCGAGAGACCCAGTACTTC.

This chain uses TRBV28 with TRBJ2-4; 9 nucleotides match TRBD2. The CDR3 sequence is 17 residues long. CDR1 MDHEN and CDR2 SYDVKM come from the germline V gene. The V segment lost 7 bases and the J segment 1 base; nucleotides outside the gene matches: 11. The CDR3 reads CASKRAGGNFAKNIQYF. For the CDR3, the DNA is TGTGCCAGCAAAAGGGCGGGGGGGAACTTCGCCAAAAACATTCAGTACTTC.

The chain is built from TRBV5-1 and TRBJ2-7, with 9 nucleotides matching TRBD1. Germline V CDR1 and CDR2: SGHRS, YFSETQ. The CDR3 contains 14 residues. Trimming removed 5 bases from V and 3 bases from J; junction bases left unmatched: 6. The chain's CDR3 is CASRQPGQGYEQYF. The DNA of the CDR3 is TGCGCCAGCAGGCAGCCGGGACAGGGCTACGAGCAGTACTTC.

V is TRBV4-1 and J is TRBJ1-2; no clear D. This CDR3 spans 14 amino acids. The V and J ends lost 0 bases and 4 bases respectively, with 9 bases between them. The germline V gene encodes CDR1 MGHRA and CDR2 YSYEKL. The DNA for the CDR3 is TGCGCCAGCAGCCAAGAGGAGGGCCGCTATGGCTACACCTTC. This codes for CASSQEEGRYGYTF.

This rearrangement joins TRBV21-1 to TRBJ2-2; the listed D gene, TRBD2, was not tested against the DNA. TRBV21-1 is a pseudogene. There are 17 residues in the CDR3. CDR3 amino acids: CASSRQSSGTDTGELFF. The CDR3 coding sequence is TGTGCCAGCAGCCGACAGTCTAGCGGAACGGACACCGGGGAGCTGTTTTTT.